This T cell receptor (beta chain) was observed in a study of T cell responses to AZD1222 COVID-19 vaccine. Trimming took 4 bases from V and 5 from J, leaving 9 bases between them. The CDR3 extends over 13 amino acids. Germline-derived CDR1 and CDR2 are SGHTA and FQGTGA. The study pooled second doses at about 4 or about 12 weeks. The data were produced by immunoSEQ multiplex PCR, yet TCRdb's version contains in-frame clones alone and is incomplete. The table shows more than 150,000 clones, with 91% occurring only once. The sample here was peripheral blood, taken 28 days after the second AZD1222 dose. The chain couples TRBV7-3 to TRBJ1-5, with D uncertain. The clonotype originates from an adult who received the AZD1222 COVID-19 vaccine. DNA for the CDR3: TGTGCCAGCAGCTATACGCCAGATCAGCCCCAGCATTTT. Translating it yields CASSYTPDQPQHF.